This T cell receptor beta chain is drawn from a study of T cell responses to AZD1222 COVID-19 vaccine. Study results and limitations: Donors were largely white British and mainly female; clonal diversity was possibly underestimated.

To note about this clone: As yet, its antigen is unknown.

Assay: immunoSEQ multiplex PCR; the TCRdb copy retains only in-frame clones and omits some. The sample comprises fewer than 200,000 clones, around 90% of which are singletons, and about 6.1% rests with the top ten. The CDR3 is made up of 14 amino acids. Germline V gene sequence: CDR1 LNHDA, CDR2 SQIVND (reference sequence). Trimming stripped 5 bases from V and 8 bases from J, with 16 bases between. The sample was peripheral blood, taken on day 0 of AZD1222 vaccination. This chain uses TRBV19 with TRBJ2-1, with D tentatively TRBD1 or TRBD2 (5 bases each). This receptor was obtained from an adult in good health. For the CDR3, the DNA is TGTGCCAGTAGTTGGGGTGGGGGTAGCTATGAGCAGTTCTTC. Protein: CASSWGGGSYEQFF.